The present entry profiles one T cell receptor beta chain with its context. Its antigen is not identified. The data belong to a study of T cell responses to AZD1222 COVID-19 vaccine. Sequencing used immunoSEQ multiplex PCR; TCRdb keeps in-frame clones, though not all of them. The sample contains 90,000 to 150,000 clones, 80% to 95% of which appear only once. Germline CDR1 ENHRY, CDR2 SYGVKD. The CDR3 length is 12 residues. V was pared by 3 bases and J by 1 base, with 3 bases between. The study, taken as a whole, reports: Repertoire collection took place solely once the T cell response had peaked. Distributed over spike, vaccine-associated CD4 TCRs predominated at 160-218 and 743-854.

The V call is TRBV10-3, the J call TRBJ1-1; D ambiguous. The origin of this receptor is an adult who received the AZD1222 COVID-19 vaccine. Sample: peripheral blood, taken 28 days after the second AZD1222 dose. This chain's CDR3 is CAISDPNTEAFF. DNA of the CDR3: TGTGCCATCAGTGATCCGAACACTGAAGCTTTCTTT.